This T cell receptor (beta chain) was captured in a study of metastatic and nonmetastatic thyroid tumors. From germline, CDR1 is SGHRS and CDR2 YFSETQ. V lost 4 bases to trimming and J lost 7 bases, with 15 bases between them. This CDR3 is built from 15 residues. Sample share makes this clone medium-sized. TCRdb reprocessed the PCR reads via MiXCR. The sample includes 20,000 to 25,000 clones, 15% to 19% seen only once; the top ten take roughly 40%. Thyroid surgery took place with no prior treatment in any patient. This chain links TRBV5-1 with TRBJ1-6, with no clear D. The sequence was obtained from a female donor with papillary thyroid cancer or a benign thyroid nodule (not recorded which). Some clones in this sample may be carry-over from other donors' samples. Specimen: blood. The CDR3 sequence: CASSPLMGSNSPLHF. In DNA form, the CDR3 reads TGCGCCAGCAGCCCACTCATGGGCTCCAATTCACCCCTCCACTTT.